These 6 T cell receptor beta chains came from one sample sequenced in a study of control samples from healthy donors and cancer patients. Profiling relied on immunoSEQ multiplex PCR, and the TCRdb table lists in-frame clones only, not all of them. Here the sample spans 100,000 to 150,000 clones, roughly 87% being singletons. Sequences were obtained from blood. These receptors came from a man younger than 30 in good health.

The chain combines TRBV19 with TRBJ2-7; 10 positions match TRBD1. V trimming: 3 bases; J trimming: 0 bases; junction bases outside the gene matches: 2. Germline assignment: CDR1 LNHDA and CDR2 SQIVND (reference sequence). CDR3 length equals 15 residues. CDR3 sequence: CASSIGTGDSYEQYF. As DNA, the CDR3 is TGTGCCAGTAGTATCGGGACAGGGGACTCCTACGAGCAGTACTTC.

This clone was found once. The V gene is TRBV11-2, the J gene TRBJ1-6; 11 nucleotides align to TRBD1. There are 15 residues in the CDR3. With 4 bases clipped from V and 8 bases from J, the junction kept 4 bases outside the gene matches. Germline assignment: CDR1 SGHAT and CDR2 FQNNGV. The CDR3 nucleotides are TGTGCCAGCAGCTCGGACAGGGGGCTATATTCACCCCTCCACTTT. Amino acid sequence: CASSSDRGLYSPLHF. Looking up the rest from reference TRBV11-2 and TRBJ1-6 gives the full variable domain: EAGVAQSPRYKIIEKRQSVAFWCNPISGHATLYWYQQILGQGPKLLIQFQNNGVVDDSQLPKDRFSAERLKGVDSTLKIQPAKLEDSAVYLCASSSDRGLYSPLHFGNGTRLTVT.

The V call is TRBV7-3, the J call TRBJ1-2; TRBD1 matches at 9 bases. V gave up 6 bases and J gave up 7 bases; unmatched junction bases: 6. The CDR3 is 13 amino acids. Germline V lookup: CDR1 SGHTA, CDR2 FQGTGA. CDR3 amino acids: CASSATGGAGYTF. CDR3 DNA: TGTGCCAGCAGTGCTACAGGGGGCGCTGGCTACACCTTC. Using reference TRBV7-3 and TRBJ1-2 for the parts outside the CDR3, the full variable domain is GAGVSQTPSNKVTEKGKYVELRCDPISGHTALYWYRQSLGQGPEFLIYFQGTGAADDSGLPNDRFFAVRPEGSVSTLKIQRTERGDSAVYLCASSATGGAGYTFGSGTRLTVV.

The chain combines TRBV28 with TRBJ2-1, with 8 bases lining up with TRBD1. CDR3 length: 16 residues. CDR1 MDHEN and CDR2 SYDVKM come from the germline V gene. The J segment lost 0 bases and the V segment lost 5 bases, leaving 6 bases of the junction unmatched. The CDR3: CASSRGTGSSYNEQFF. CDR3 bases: TGTGCCAGCAGTCGGGGGACAGGCAGCTCCTACAATGAGCAGTTCTTC. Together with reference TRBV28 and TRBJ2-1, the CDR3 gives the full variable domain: DVKVTQSSRYLVKRTGEKVFLECVQDMDHENMFWYRQDPGLGLRLIYFSYDVKMKEKGDIPEGYSVSREKKERFSLILESASTNQTSMYLCASSRGTGSSYNEQFFGPGTRLTVL.

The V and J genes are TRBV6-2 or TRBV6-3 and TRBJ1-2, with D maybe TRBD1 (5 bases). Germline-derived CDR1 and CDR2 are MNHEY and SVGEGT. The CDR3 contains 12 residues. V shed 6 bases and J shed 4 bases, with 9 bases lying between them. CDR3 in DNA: TGTGCCAGCAGCCCGGACATCTATGGCTACACCTTC. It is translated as CASSPDIYGYTF.

The DNA of the CDR3 is TGTGCCAGCAGTGAACAGGGATTTAACACTAATGAAAAACTGTTTTTT. Its protein product is CASSEQGFNTNEKLFF. The chain has TRBV6-1 and TRBJ1-4; D possibly corresponds to TRBD1 (5 bases). The germline V gene has CDR1 MNHNS and CDR2 SASEGT. V was clipped by 2 bases and J by 2 bases, with 12 bases between them. The CDR3 has 16 amino acids.